Below, 27 T cell receptor beta chains from the same sample are listed, as sequenced in a study of shared clonotypes between healthy human individuals. Data came from immunoSEQ multiplex PCR; TCRdb stores just in-frame clones and leaves some out. The sample includes 850,000 to 1,200,000 clones, about 70% of them seen just once. Material for sequencing was memory CD4+ T cells sorted from blood. Subset indicated: CD45RA-negative fraction. These receptor sequences come from a man aged 18-30 years in good health.

This clone was found a few times. The genes are TRBV27 and TRBJ1-2; TRBD1 might be the D (5 bases). Germline loops: CDR1 MNHEY, CDR2 SMNVEV (reference sequence). The length of the CDR3 is 14 residues. Between the trimmed V and J ends, which lost 5 bases and 2 bases, there was a span of 12 bases. The CDR3, as DNA: TGTGCCAGCAGTCTGCGGGAGGGGAACTATGGCTACACCTTC. It yields the protein CASSLREGNYGYTF.

This clone appeared a few times. Other DNA sequences in this specimen translate into the identical CDR3. This chain connects TRBV6-4 to TRBJ1-2; no reliable D call. V gave up 0 bases and J gave up 5 bases, with 4 bases separating them. The CDR3 covers 12 residues. The germline V gene encodes CDR1 MRHNA and CDR2 SNTAGT. Here the CDR3 DNA reads TGTGCCAGCAGTGACTCCGGTTATGGCTACACCTTC. It is translated as CASSDSGYGYTF.

This clone was recorded once. Being one base from a much bigger clone, this may be a read error. Within the sample, other DNA sequences also encode this same CDR3. This CDR3 is CASSFPGTEAFF. The DNA for the CDR3 is TGTGCCAGCAGCTTTCCGGGGACTGAAGCTTTCTTT. This rearrangement joins TRBV7-9 to TRBJ1-1, with D uncertain. V was shortened by 3 bases and J by 5 bases, with 7 bases between the two germline ends. The CDR3 loop spans 12 amino acids. The germline CDR1 and CDR2 sequences are SEHNR and FQNEAQ (reference sequence).

The chain employs TRBV2 and TRBJ2-5, with TRBD2 identical over 10 bases. Germline V CDR1 and CDR2: SNHLY, FYNNEI. CDR3 length: 15 residues. J gave up 6 bases and V 4 bases, and 8 bases lay outside the gene matches. As DNA, the CDR3 is TGTGCCAGCAGTGTATCGGCTAGCGGGGGTAAGACCCAGTACTTC. Amino acid sequence: CASSVSASGGKTQYF.

J is TRBJ1-4 and V is TRBV11-2, with TRBD1 identical over 7 bases. This CDR3 has 15 residues. V lost 7 bases and J lost 8; bases outside the gene matches: 13. From germline, CDR1 is SGHAT and CDR2 FQNNGV. CDR3 sequence reads: CASTFTGASEEKLFF. The CDR3 nucleotides are TGTGCCAGCACCTTTACAGGGGCGAGTGAGGAAAAACTGTTTTTT.

Concerning this clone itself: This specimen includes other DNA sequences encoding the same CDR3. The chain uses TRBV30 and TRBJ2-2; D tentatively fits TRBD1 or TRBD2 (5 bases each). V dropped 2 bases and J dropped 6 bases, with 7 bases sitting between them. This CDR3 has 12 residues. Germline V gene lookup returns CDR1 GTSNPN and CDR2 SVGIG (reference sequence). The CDR3 spells CAWSRGPGELFF. In DNA, the CDR3 is TGTGCCTGGAGTCGGGGACCCGGGGAGCTGTTTTTT.

V and J are TRBV5-6 and TRBJ2-3; 8 bases line up with TRBD2. Germline trimming cut 1 base from V and 4 bases from J; bases unmatched to any gene: 5. Per the germline V gene, CDR1 is SGHDT and CDR2 is YYEEEE. This CDR3 has 15 residues. The CDR3 region has the DNA TGTGCCAGCAGCTTGAACCTAGCGGGCCCAGATACGCAGTATTTT. It encodes CASSLNLAGPDTQYF.

This clone was recorded once. This chain joins TRBV13 and TRBJ1-3, with D hard to call. Germline CDR1 PRHDT, CDR2 FYEKMQ (reference sequence). The CDR3 extends over 14 amino acids. Trimming removed 4 bases at V and 2 bases at J, with 9 bases between. The CDR3 sequence: CASSSFETGNTIYF. CDR3 coding DNA: TGTGCCAGCAGCTCATTTGAAACTGGAAACACCATATATTTT.

Comments on this clone: Other DNA sequences of this sample code for an identical CDR3. The rearrangement links TRBV29-1 to TRBJ2-5; D gene ambiguous. V was shortened by 7 bases and J by 1 base, with 4 bases between the two germline ends. The CDR3 totals 10 residues. Germline V gene sequence: CDR1 SQVTM, CDR2 ANQGSEA. CDR3: CSGGQETQYF. The CDR3, as DNA: TGCAGCGGGGGCCAAGAGACCCAGTACTTC.

The chain links TRBV28 to TRBJ2-2, with D perhaps TRBD2 (7 bases). V lost 7 bases, J lost 0 bases, and 15 bases lay in between. The germline CDR1 and CDR2 sequences are MDHEN and SYDVKM. This CDR3 has 16 residues. The CDR3 DNA reads TGTGCCAGCACCTGGGGGGCGGGGGCGAACACCGGGGAGCTGTTTTTT. It is translated as CASTWGAGANTGELFF.

V gene TRBV29-1 combines with J gene TRBJ1-2, with TRBD1 identical over 8 bases. J lost 7 bases, V lost 4 bases, and 5 bases had no gene match. This CDR3 is built from 12 residues. The germline CDR1 and CDR2 sequences are SQVTM and ANQGSEA. The CDR3 sequence is CSVGQGNGGYTF. The CDR3 nucleotides are TGCAGCGTTGGACAGGGGAACGGTGGCTACACCTTC.

The chain employs TRBV19 and TRBJ1-3; D is ambiguous. The germline V gene encodes CDR1 LNHDA and CDR2 SQIVND (reference sequence). Trimming took off 3 bases at V and 7 bases at J, with 10 bases between the two ends. CDR3 length equals 13 residues. CDR3 loop: CASSIGGRNTIYF. The CDR3 region has the DNA TGTGCCAGTAGTATTGGCGGGCGGAACACCATATATTTT.

The chain employs TRBV11-1 and TRBJ2-3; 10 bases agree with TRBD1. Germline assignment: CDR1 SGHAT and CDR2 FQDESV (reference sequence). The CDR3 loop spans 17 amino acids. V dropped 3 bases and J dropped 3; count of bases not matched to a gene: 9. The CDR3 DNA follows: TGTGCCAGCAGCTTTGGTTGGCTGGGACAGGGGACAGATACGCAGTATTTT. Its protein is CASSFGWLGQGTDTQYF.

This clone was recorded once. The V gene is TRBV30, the J gene TRBJ2-6; D ambiguous. The CDR3 covers 16 residues. Per the germline V gene, CDR1 is GTSNPN and CDR2 is SVGIG (reference sequence). The V end was cut by 0 bases, the J end by 0 bases, with 9 bases between. The CDR3 DNA reads TGTGCCTGGAGTGTACAGAGGACCTCTGGGGCCAACGTCCTGACTTTC. Protein product: CAWSVQRTSGANVLTF. Full variable domain (remainder filled in from reference TRBV30 and TRBJ2-6): SQTIHQWPATLVQPVGSPLSLECTVEGTSNPNLYWYRQAAGRGLQLLFYSVGIGQISSEVPQNLSASRPQDRQFILSSKKLLLSDSGFYLCAWSVQRTSGANVLTFGAGSRLTVL.

This sequence joins TRBV28 and TRBJ1-5; possibly TRBD1 for D (5 bases). With 4 bases removed from V and 5 bases from J, the gap between germline ends came to 18 bases. The CDR3 has 16 amino acids. In germline, CDR1 is MDHEN, CDR2 SYDVKM. Here the CDR3 reads CASSWGGQGTYQPQHF. In nucleotides, the CDR3 is TGTGCCAGCAGTTGGGGCGGGCAGGGCACTTATCAGCCCCAGCATTTT. Looking up the rest from reference TRBV28 and TRBJ1-5 gives the full variable domain: DVKVTQSSRYLVKRTGEKVFLECVQDMDHENMFWYRQDPGLGLRLIYFSYDVKMKEKGDIPEGYSVSREKKERFSLILESASTNQTSMYLCASSWGGQGTYQPQHFGDGTRLSIL.

This chain uses TRBV5-6 with TRBJ2-6; D gene unclear. The germline V gene has CDR1 SGHDT and CDR2 YYEEEE. The V end lost 0 bases, the J end lost 0 bases, and 10 bases lay between the germline ends. The CDR3 loop spans 17 amino acids. The CDR3 DNA is TGTGCCAGCAGCTTGGGTGTGGAAACCTCTGGGGCCAACGTCCTGACTTTC. It specifies CASSLGVETSGANVLTF. Variable domain in full (rest from reference TRBV5-6 and TRBJ2-6): DAGVTQSPTHLIKTRGQQVTLRCSPKSGHDTVSWYQQALGQGPQFIFQYYEEEERQRGNFPDRFSGHQFPNYSSELNVNALLLGDSALYLCASSLGVETSGANVLTFGAGSRLTVL.

This chain links TRBV6-5 with TRBJ2-1; 7 nucleotides align to TRBD2. This CDR3 contains 14 residues. Losses at the gene ends were 6 bases for V and 9 bases for J; bases not matched to a gene: 11. Germline V gene lookup returns CDR1 MNHEY and CDR2 SVGAGI. The CDR3, as DNA: TGTGCCAGCAGGTACCTGGCGGGAGCTGCTGAGCAGTTCTTC. Its translation: CASRYLAGAAEQFF.

The chain couples TRBV6-5 to TRBJ2-3; D perhaps matches TRBD1 (5 bases). Germline V gene lookup returns CDR1 MNHEY and CDR2 SVGAGI. Trimming took off 5 bases at V and 3 bases at J, with 12 bases between the two ends. The CDR3 extends over 14 amino acids. This chain's CDR3 is CASSRRAGTDTQYF. The CDR3 bases are TGTGCCAGCAGTCGCCGCGCAGGGACAGATACGCAGTATTTT.

CDR3 in DNA: TGCGCCAGCAGCTTCTCGAGTAGGGGCACAGATACGCAGTATTTT. Its protein product is CASSFSSRGTDTQYF. The chain joins TRBV5-1 to TRBJ2-3, with D uncertain. CDR1 SGHRS and CDR2 YFSETQ come from the germline V gene. Trimming left V 2 bases short and J 1 base short, with 11 bases between. There are 15 residues in the CDR3.

The genes are TRBV5-6 and TRBJ2-7; weak D call: TRBD2 (5 bases). V lost 1 base, J lost 6 bases, and 14 bases lay in between. CDR1 is SGHDT, CDR2 YYEEEE, per germline. The CDR3 covers 14 residues. The CDR3 here is CASSLRLGGFEQYF. Written as DNA, the CDR3 is TGTGCCAGCAGCTTGAGGTTAGGAGGCTTCGAGCAGTACTTC.

Points on this clone: Other nucleotide sequences from this sample produce the same CDR3. The chain employs TRBV5-5 and TRBJ2-7, with 8 bases aligning to TRBD2. CDR1 is SGHKS and CDR2 is YYEKEE in the germline V gene (reference sequence). The CDR3 runs 14 residues. V lost 1 base, J lost 2 bases, and 2 bases stayed unmatched. The CDR3 DNA reads TGTGCCAGCAGCTTGAGACTAGCGACCTACGAGCAGTACTTC. This translates into CASSLRLATYEQYF.

The chain has TRBV11-2 and TRBJ2-1, with 8 positions matching TRBD1. The CDR3 length is 15 residues. J was trimmed by 10 bases and V by 1 base; bases with no gene match: 9. Germline V gene lookup returns CDR1 SGHAT and CDR2 FQNNGV. CDR3 nucleotides: TGTGCCAGCAGCTTAGTTCAGGGGGCTCCGTACGAGCAGTTCTTC. Protein sequence: CASSLVQGAPYEQFF.

The chain joins TRBV6-1 to TRBJ1-4; 9 bases align to TRBD1. J gave up 6 bases and V 4 bases, and 9 bases lay outside the gene matches. The CDR3 sequence is 16 residues long. Germline values: CDR1 MNHNS, CDR2 SASEGT. The CDR3: CASSVPPGQGHEKLFF. The CDR3 DNA reads as TGTGCCAGCAGTGTCCCACCGGGACAGGGACATGAAAAACTGTTTTTT.

Ten or more counts support this clone. V is TRBV29-1 and J is TRBJ1-1, with D possibly being TRBD1 (6 bases). V was pared by 2 bases and J by 5 bases, with 9 bases between. From germline, CDR1 is SQVTM and CDR2 ANQGSEA. CDR3 length: 12 residues. The CDR3 protein is CSVERGETEAFF. The CDR3 DNA reads as TGCAGCGTTGAAAGGGGGGAAACTGAAGCTTTCTTT. Full variable domain (missing parts from reference TRBV29-1 and TRBJ1-1): SAVISQKPSRDICQRGTSLTIQCQVDSQVTMMFWYRQQPGQSLTLIATANQGSEATYESGFVIDKFPISRPNLTFSTLTVSNMSPEDSSIYLCSVERGETEAFFGQGTRLTVV.

The chain links TRBV11-2 to TRBJ2-2; 7 bases are a match to TRBD1. Looked up from germline, CDR1 is SGHAT and CDR2 is FQNNGV. CDR3 length equals 16 residues. Trimming took 5 bases from V and 0 from J; bases not matched to a gene: 6. The CDR3 DNA is TGTGCCAGCAGCATACGGACAGGAGCGAACACCGGGGAGCTGTTTTTT. It yields the protein CASSIRTGANTGELFF.

The chain links TRBV9 to TRBJ2-3, with D possibly being TRBD1 or TRBD2 (6 bases each). The CDR3 is made up of 16 amino acids. Looked up from germline, CDR1 is SGDLS and CDR2 is YYNGEE. The ends were cut back, 0 bases at V and 1 base at J, with 12 bases in the middle. CDR3 loop: CASSVEGGGGTDTQYF. CDR3 in DNA: TGTGCCAGCAGCGTAGAGGGGGGCGGAGGCACAGATACGCAGTATTTT.

This rearrangement joins TRBV14 to TRBJ2-5, with unresolved D. From germline, CDR1 is SGHDN and CDR2 FVKESK. The V gene lost 4 bases and the J gene lost 4 bases, with 10 bases spanning the gap. This CDR3 contains 13 residues. CDR3 residues: CASSLRSRETQYF. The CDR3 region has the DNA TGTGCCAGCAGCCTCAGGAGCCGAGAGACCCAGTACTTC.